The subject of this entry is one TCR beta chain. Its antigen is undetermined. The sample comes from a study of T cell responses to AZD1222 COVID-19 vaccine. Trimming removed 5 bases at V and 6 bases at J, with 14 bases between. This CDR3 contains 15 residues. Per the germline V gene, CDR1 is SEHNR and CDR2 is FQNEAQ (reference sequence). Study-level results: Just a handful of AZD1222 recipients were seropositive at baseline.

This table comes from immunoSEQ multiplex PCR, and its TCRdb copy is limited to in-frame clones, with some not included. The top ten clones hold more than 9% of a sample with about 110,000 clones, approximately 90% of them seen once. The V gene is TRBV7-9, the J gene TRBJ1-6; a weak D match, TRBD1 (5 bases). The sequences come from peripheral blood, collected on day 0 of AZD1222 vaccination. The receptor was isolated from an adult in good health. The CDR3 nucleotides read TGTGCCAGCAGCCCCATCCGGGGGGGTAATTCACCCCTCCACTTT. Encoded protein: CASSPIRGGNSPLHF.